A selection of T cell receptor beta chains follows, all from one sample in a study of OX40 agonist ivuxolimab in advanced cancers. Only in-frame clones appear in the TCRdb table, and some are missing; sequencing was by immunoSEQ multiplex PCR. The sample consists of some 71,000 clones, almost 85% of them appearing once. The source material was CD4+ or CD8+ T cells sorted from blood, sampled in a trial of the OX40 agonist ivuxolimab. The receptors derive from an adult with an advanced solid tumor such as melanoma, head and neck, liver or kidney cancer. The CDR3 runs from the conserved cysteine through the conserved F or W. Fields, in order: J gene, V gene, CDR3 length, CDR3 protein.

TRBJ1-2	TRBV4-3	13	CASSQFRGSGYTF
TRBJ1-5	TRBV6-6	15	CASSYSDRRYQPQHF
TRBJ2-2	TRBV7-9	13	CASSSDRPGELFF
TRBJ2-7	TRBV7-2	13	CASSFGGGYEQYF
TRBJ1-4	TRBV5-1	12	CASSVQGQELFF
TRBJ1-1	TRBV19	13	CASTYRGGTEAFF
TRBJ2-7	TRBV11-2	16	CASSLGSNGRYNEQYF
TRBJ2-3	TRBV5-1	15	CASSLLATGTDTQYF
TRBJ2-1	TRBV4-2	15	CASSQGLNAYNEQFF
TRBJ2-1	TRBV6-6	14	CASTRGGADNEQFF
TRBJ2-7	TRBV18	14	CASSLSMTGVEQYF
TRBJ2-3	TRBV4-3	17	CASSQDLTTGTTDTQYF
TRBJ2-5	TRBV5-1	15	CASSLAGQGVETQYF
TRBJ1-6	TRBV9	15	CASSVGWTGNSPLHF
TRBJ1-2	TRBV18	11	CATPEEAGYTF
TRBJ2-7	TRBV19	12	CASSMDEDEQYF
TRBJ1-4	TRBV14	14	CASSHLGAPEKLFF
TRBJ1-1	TRBV6-5	14	CASRGVGVNTEAFF
TRBJ1-5	TRBV7-6	14	CASSLEAANQPQHF
TRBJ1-2	TRBV7-2	14	CASSRWGVGYGYTF
TRBJ1-3	TRBV10-3	11	CAISEGNTIYF
TRBJ2-7	TRBV9	15	CASSVAWGSSYEQYF
TRBJ2-5	TRBV20-1	11	CSARERETQYF
TRBJ1-1	TRBV6-4	14	CASARAPGDTEAFF
TRBJ2-3	TRBV18	14	CASSPPSSANTQYF